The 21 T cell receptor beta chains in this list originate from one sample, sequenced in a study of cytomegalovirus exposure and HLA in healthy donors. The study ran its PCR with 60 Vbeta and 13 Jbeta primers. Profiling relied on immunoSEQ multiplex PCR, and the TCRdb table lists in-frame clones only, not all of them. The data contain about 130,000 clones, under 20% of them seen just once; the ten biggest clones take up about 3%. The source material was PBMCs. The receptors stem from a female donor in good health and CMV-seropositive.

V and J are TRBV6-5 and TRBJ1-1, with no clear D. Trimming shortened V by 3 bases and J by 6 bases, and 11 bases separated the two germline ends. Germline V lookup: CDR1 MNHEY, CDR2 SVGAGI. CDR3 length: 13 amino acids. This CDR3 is CASSYYPGAEAFF. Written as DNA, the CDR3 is TGTGCCAGCAGTTATTACCCGGGTGCTGAAGCTTTCTTT.

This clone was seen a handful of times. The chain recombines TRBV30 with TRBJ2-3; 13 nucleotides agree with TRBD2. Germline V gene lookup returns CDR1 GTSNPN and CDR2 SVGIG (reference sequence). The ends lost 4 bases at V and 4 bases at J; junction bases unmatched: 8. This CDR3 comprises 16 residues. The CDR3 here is CAWTRGLAGVADTQYF. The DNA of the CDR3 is TGTGCCTGGACCCGAGGACTAGCGGGAGTTGCAGATACGCAGTATTTT.

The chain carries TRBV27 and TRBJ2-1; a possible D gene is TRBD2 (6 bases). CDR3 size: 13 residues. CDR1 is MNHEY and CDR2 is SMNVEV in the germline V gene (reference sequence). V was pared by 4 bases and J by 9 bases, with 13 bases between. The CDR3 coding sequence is TGTGCCAGCAGTTCAACGCGGGGAAGTGAGCAGTTCTTC. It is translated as CASSSTRGSEQFF.

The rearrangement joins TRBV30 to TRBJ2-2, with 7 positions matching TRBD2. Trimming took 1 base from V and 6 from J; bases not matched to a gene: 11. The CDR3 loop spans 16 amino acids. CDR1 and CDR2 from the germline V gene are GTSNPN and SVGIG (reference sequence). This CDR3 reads CAWSADPSGLAGELFF. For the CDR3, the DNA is TGTGCCTGGAGTGCGGACCCTAGCGGCCTGGCCGGGGAGCTGTTTTTT.

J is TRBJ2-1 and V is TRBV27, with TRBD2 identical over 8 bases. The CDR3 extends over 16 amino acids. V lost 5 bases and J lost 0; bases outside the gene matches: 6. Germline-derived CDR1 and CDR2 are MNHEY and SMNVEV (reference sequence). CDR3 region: CASSHSAGGSYNEQFF. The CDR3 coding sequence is TGTGCCAGCAGTCACTCCGCGGGGGGCTCCTACAATGAGCAGTTCTTC.

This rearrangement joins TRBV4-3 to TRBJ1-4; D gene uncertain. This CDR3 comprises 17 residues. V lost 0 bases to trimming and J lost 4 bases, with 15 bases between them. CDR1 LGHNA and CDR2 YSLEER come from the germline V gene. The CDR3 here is CASSQEPKAADNEKLFF. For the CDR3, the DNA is TGCGCCAGCAGCCAAGAACCCAAGGCGGCTGATAATGAAAAACTGTTTTTT.

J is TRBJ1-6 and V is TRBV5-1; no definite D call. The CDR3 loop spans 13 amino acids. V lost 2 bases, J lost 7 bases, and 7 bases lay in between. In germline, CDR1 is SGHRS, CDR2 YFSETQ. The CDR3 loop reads CASSLETNSPLHF. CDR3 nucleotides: TGCGCCAGCAGCTTAGAGACAAATTCACCCCTCCACTTT.

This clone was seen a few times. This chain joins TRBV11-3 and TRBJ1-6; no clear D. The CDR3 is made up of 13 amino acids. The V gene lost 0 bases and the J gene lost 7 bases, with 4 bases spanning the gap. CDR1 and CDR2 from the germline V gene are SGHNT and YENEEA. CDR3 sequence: CASSLEGNSPLHF. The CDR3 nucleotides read TGTGCCAGCAGCTTAGAGGGCAATTCACCCCTCCACTTT.

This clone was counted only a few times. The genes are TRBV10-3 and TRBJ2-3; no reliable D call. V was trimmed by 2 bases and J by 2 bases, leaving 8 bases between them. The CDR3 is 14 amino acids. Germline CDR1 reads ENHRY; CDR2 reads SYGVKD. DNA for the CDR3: TGTGCCATCAGTGAGAGTACTAACACAGATACGCAGTATTTT. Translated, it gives CAISESTNTDTQYF.

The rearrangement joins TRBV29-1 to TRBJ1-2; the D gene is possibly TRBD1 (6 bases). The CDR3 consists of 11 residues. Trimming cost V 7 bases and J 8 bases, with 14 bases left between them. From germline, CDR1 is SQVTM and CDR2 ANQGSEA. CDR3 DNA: TGCAGCGCCGACAACAGGGACGGCTACACCTTC. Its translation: CSADNRDGYTF.

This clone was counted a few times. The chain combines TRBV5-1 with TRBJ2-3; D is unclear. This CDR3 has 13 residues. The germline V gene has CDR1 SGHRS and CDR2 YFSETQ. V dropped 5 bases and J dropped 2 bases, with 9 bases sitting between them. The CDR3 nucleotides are TGCGCCAGCAGGACAACCACCACAGATACGCAGTATTTT. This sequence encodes CASRTTTTDTQYF. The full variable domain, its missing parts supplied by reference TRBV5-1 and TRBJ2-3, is KAGVTQTPRYLIKTRGQQVTLSCSPISGHRSVSWYQQTPGQGLQFLFEYFSETQRNKGNFPGRFSGRQFSNSRSEMNVSTLELGDSALYLCASRTTTTDTQYFGPGTRLTVL.

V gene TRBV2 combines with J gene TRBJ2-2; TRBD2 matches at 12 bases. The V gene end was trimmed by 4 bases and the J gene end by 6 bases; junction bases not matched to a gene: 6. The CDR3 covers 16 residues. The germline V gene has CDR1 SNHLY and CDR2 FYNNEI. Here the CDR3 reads CASSVTSGGFAGELFF. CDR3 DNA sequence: TGTGCCAGCAGTGTTACTAGCGGGGGGTTCGCCGGGGAGCTGTTTTTT.

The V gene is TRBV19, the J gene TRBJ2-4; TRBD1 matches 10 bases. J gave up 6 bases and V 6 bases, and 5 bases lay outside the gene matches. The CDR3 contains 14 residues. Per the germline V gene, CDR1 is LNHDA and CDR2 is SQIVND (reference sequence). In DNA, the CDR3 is TGTGCCAGTAGCCCCGGACAGGGGGTAAACATTCAGTACTTC. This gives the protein CASSPGQGVNIQYF.

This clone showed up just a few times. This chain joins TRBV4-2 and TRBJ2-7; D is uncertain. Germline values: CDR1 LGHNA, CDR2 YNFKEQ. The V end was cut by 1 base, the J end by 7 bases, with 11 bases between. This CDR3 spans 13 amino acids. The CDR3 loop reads CASSQVIAREQYF. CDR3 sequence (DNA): TGTGCCAGCAGCCAAGTCATCGCTAGGGAGCAGTACTTC.

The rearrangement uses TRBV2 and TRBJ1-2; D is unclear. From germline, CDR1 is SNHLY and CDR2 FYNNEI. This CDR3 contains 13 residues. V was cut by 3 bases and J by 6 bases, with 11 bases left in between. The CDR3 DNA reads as TGTGCCAGCAGTGACGAGGGAGCTCATGGCTACACCTTC. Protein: CASSDEGAHGYTF.

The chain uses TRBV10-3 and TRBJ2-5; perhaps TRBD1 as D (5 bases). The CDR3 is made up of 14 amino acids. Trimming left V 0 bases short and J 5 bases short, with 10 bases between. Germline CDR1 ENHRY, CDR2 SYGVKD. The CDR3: CAISESGLSETQYF. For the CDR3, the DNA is TGTGCCATCAGTGAGTCGGGGCTAAGCGAGACCCAGTACTTC.

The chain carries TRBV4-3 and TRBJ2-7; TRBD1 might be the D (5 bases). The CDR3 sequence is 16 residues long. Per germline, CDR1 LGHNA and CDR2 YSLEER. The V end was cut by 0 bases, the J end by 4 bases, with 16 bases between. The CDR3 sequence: CASSQDFAGASYEQYF. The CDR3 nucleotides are TGCGCCAGCAGCCAAGATTTCGCTGGGGCCTCTTACGAGCAGTACTTC.

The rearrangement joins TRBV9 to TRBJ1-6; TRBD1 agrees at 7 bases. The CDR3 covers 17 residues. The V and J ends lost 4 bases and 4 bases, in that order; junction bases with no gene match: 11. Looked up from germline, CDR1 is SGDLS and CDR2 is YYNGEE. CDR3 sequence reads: CASSTEGAGRYNSPLHF. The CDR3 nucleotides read TGTGCCAGCAGCACCGAGGGGGCGGGTCGGTATAATTCACCCCTCCACTTT.

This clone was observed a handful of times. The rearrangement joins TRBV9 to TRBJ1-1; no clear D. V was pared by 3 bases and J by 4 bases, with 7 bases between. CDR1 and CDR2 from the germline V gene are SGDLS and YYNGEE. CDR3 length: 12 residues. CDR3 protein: CASSDGFTEAFF. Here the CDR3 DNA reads TGTGCCAGCAGCGACGGGTTCACTGAAGCTTTCTTT.

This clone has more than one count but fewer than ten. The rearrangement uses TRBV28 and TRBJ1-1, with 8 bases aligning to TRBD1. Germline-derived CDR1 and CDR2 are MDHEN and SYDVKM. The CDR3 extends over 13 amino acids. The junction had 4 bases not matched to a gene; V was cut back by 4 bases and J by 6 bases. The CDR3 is CASSWDRQSEAFF. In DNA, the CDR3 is TGTGCCAGCAGTTGGGACAGGCAGTCTGAAGCTTTCTTT. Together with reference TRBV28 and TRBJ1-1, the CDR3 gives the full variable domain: DVKVTQSSRYLVKRTGEKVFLECVQDMDHENMFWYRQDPGLGLRLIYFSYDVKMKEKGDIPEGYSVSREKKERFSLILESASTNQTSMYLCASSWDRQSEAFFGQGTRLTVV.

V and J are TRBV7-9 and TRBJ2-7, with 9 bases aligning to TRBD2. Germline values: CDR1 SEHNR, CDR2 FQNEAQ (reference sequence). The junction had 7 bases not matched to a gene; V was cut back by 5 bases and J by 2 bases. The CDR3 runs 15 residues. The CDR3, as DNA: TGTGCCAGCAGCCAACTCTTAGCGGGGGCCTACGAGCAGTACTTC. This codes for CASSQLLAGAYEQYF.